This entry lists 24 T cell receptor beta chains sequenced from one sample in a study of blood T cell repertoires in COVID-19. Libraries were prepared by immunoSEQ multiplex PCR; TCRdb keeps only in-frame clonotypes and omits some of them. The sample holds some 670,000 clones, around 90% seen once. The sequencing input was peripheral blood. All receptors come from a woman under 30 with acute or convalescent COVID-19.

This clone was found a few times. The chain joins TRBV24-1 to TRBJ1-2, with D possibly TRBD1 on 5 matching bases. The V and J ends lost 4 bases and 6 bases respectively, with 17 bases between them. Germline assignment: CDR1 KGHDR and CDR2 SFDVKD. CDR3 length: 15 amino acids. DNA of the CDR3: TGTGCCACCAGTGACCCGAGCCAGGGTAGGAATGGCTACACCTTC. Its translation: CATSDPSQGRNGYTF.

The rearrangement uses TRBV19 and TRBJ2-7; D gene ambiguous. Trimming shortened V by 3 bases and J by 6 bases, and 9 bases separated the two germline ends. The CDR3 runs to 12 residues. Germline CDR1 is LNHDA and CDR2 is SQIVND (reference sequence). CDR3 sequence: CASSITPAEQYF. The CDR3 region has the DNA TGTGCCAGTAGTATCACTCCCGCCGAGCAGTACTTC.

This clone appeared once. The rearrangement joins TRBV5-1 to TRBJ1-2; D remains unclear. CDR1 and CDR2 from the germline V gene are SGHRS and YFSETQ. Trimming left V 1 base short and J 3 bases short, with 19 bases between. The CDR3 spans 17 residues. For the CDR3, the DNA is TGCGCCAGCAGCTTGCCACGGTTACCCCCTCTGGACTATGGCTACACCTTC. Translated: CASSLPRLPPLDYGYTF.

V is TRBV19 and J is TRBJ2-5, with D maybe TRBD2 (6 bases). Germline CDR1 and CDR2: LNHDA and SQIVND (reference sequence). The CDR3 is 16 amino acids. V lost 1 base, J lost 6 bases, and 18 bases lay in between. In nucleotides, the CDR3 is TGTGCCAGTAGTATAGGGGGACTCGGGAAGGCGAAGACCCAGTACTTC. Residues: CASSIGGLGKAKTQYF.

The chain recombines TRBV19 with TRBJ1-1; 8 bases map to TRBD1. Looked up from germline, CDR1 is LNHDA and CDR2 is SQIVND (reference sequence). This CDR3 region has 15 residues. J was trimmed by 3 bases and V by 7 bases; bases with no gene match: 10. The CDR3 DNA reads as TGTGCCAGTATTCCGGACAGGGTTCGGGACACTGAAGCTTTCTTT. Translated: CASIPDRVRDTEAFF.

A word on this clone: A much larger clone differs by one base, so this may be a read error. This CDR3 is also generated by other DNA sequences in the sample. This chain connects TRBV7-9 to TRBJ1-3; D may be TRBD1 (5 bases). The CDR3 covers 15 residues. Trimming pared 3 bases from V and 0 bases from J, leaving 9 bases between. CDR1 and CDR2 from the germline V gene are SEHNR and FQNEAQ (reference sequence). CDR3 protein: CASSFGQHSGNTIYF. The CDR3 bases are TGTGCCAGCAGCTTCGGACAACACTCTGGAAACACCATATATTTT.

The chain uses TRBV14 and TRBJ1-2; 7 nucleotides line up with TRBD1. The V segment lost 3 bases and the J segment 8 bases; nucleotides outside the gene matches: 6. CDR1 and CDR2 from the germline V gene are SGHDN and FVKESK. This CDR3 comprises 13 residues. The chain's CDR3 is CASSHGDRVGYTF. The CDR3 bases are TGTGCCAGCAGCCACGGAGACAGGGTCGGCTACACCTTC.

This sequence joins TRBV19 and TRBJ1-2; D is unclear. Germline V lookup: CDR1 LNHDA, CDR2 SQIVND (reference sequence). Trimming removed 1 base from V and 3 bases from J, with 6 bases in between. This CDR3 has 13 residues. CDR3 loop: CASSIARDYGYTF. The CDR3 DNA reads TGTGCCAGTAGTATAGCGCGGGACTATGGCTACACCTTC.

The sample holds one count of this clone. V usage is TRBV6-1 and J usage is TRBJ2-7; 10 bases match TRBD1. Germline V CDR1 and CDR2: MNHNS, SASEGT. The V and J ends lost 2 bases and 5 bases, in that order; junction bases with no gene match: 6. The CDR3 has 15 residues. The CDR3, as DNA: TGTGCCAGCAGTGAAATCGGGACAGGGGTCCACGAGCAGTACTTC. It codes for CASSEIGTGVHEQYF.

This clone was seen only once. The gene calls are TRBV10-2 and TRBJ1-5; weak D call: TRBD1 (6 bases). Germline V CDR1 and CDR2: WSHSY, SAAADI. The CDR3 is 20 amino acids. Trimming cost V 1 base and J 0 bases, with 22 bases left between them. CDR3 DNA sequence: TGCGCCAGCAGTGAGTATCCTTTATCTGGGGACACTTATAGCAATCAGCCCCAGCATTTT. Translated: CASSEYPLSGDTYSNQPQHF.

The chain carries TRBV9 and TRBJ2-2; 10 positions match TRBD2. CDR3 length: 17 amino acids. The germline gives CDR1 SGDLS, CDR2 YYNGEE. With V trimmed by 6 bases and J by 5 bases, 13 bases remained unmatched. The CDR3 sequence is CASNPSRLAGGTGELFF. The CDR3 bases are TGTGCCAGCAACCCATCGAGACTAGCGGGCGGAACCGGGGAGCTGTTTTTT. Together with reference TRBV9 and TRBJ2-2, the CDR3 gives the full variable domain: DSGVTQTPKHLITATGQRVTLRCSPRSGDLSVYWYQQSLDQGLQFLIQYYNGEERAKGNILERFSAQQFPDLHSELNLSSLELGDSALYFCASNPSRLAGGTGELFFGEGSRLTVL.

J is TRBJ2-2 and V is TRBV5-1, with D possibly TRBD2 on 5 matching bases. The CDR3 has 14 residues. CDR1 is SGHRS, CDR2 YFSETQ, per germline. The V end was cut by 4 bases, the J end by 4 bases, with 11 bases between. CDR3 DNA: TGCGCCAGCAGCGCCGGACTGGGCACCGGGGAGCTGTTTTTT. Its translation: CASSAGLGTGELFF.

The V call is TRBV2, the J call TRBJ1-2; possibly TRBD1 for D (5 bases). The V gene's germline CDR1 is SNHLY and CDR2 FYNNEI. The CDR3 is 14 residues long. V was trimmed by 6 bases and J by 3 bases, leaving 14 bases between them. CDR3 sequence: CASRVGQGDYGYTF. The CDR3 nucleotides are TGTGCCAGCAGGGTTGGGCAGGGTGACTATGGCTACACCTTC. The whole variable domain, filled in from reference TRBV2 and TRBJ1-2, reads EPEVTQTPSHQVTQMGQEVILRCVPISNHLYFYWYRQILGQKVEFLVSFYNNEISEKSEIFDDQFSVERPDGSNFTLKIRSTKLEDSAMYFCASRVGQGDYGYTFGSGTRLTVV.

J is TRBJ1-6 and V is TRBV7-2; D perhaps matches TRBD1 (5 bases). Trimming cost V 5 bases and J 7 bases, with 21 bases left between them. CDR3 length: 17 amino acids. Germline V gene lookup returns CDR1 SGHTA and CDR2 FQGNSA. The CDR3 here is CASSLTQGSPMNSPLHF. CDR3 in DNA: TGTGCCAGCAGCCTGACTCAGGGCAGCCCCATGAATTCACCCCTCCACTTT.

This sequence joins TRBV18 and TRBJ2-4; 7 bases agree with TRBD2. The V gene end was trimmed by 2 bases and the J gene end by 9 bases; junction bases not matched to a gene: 1. Germline-derived CDR1 and CDR2 are KGHSH and LQKENI. This CDR3 region has 12 residues. The CDR3 nucleotides are TGTGCCAGCTCACCAAGGGAGGGCATTCAGTACTTC. The encoded protein is CASSPREGIQYF.

This chain links TRBV5-1 with TRBJ2-1; TRBD2 matches at 11 bases. Germline V gene sequence: CDR1 SGHRS, CDR2 YFSETQ. V gave up 3 bases and J gave up 6 bases; unmatched junction bases: 5. CDR3 length: 15 residues. The DNA of the CDR3 is TGCGCCAGCAGCTCCCTAGCGGGGGGCCTCAATGAGCAGTTCTTC. This translates into CASSSLAGGLNEQFF.

The chain uses TRBV12-3 or TRBV12-4 and TRBJ1-2; D remains unclear. The CDR3 contains 11 residues. The germline V and J ends were trimmed by 2 bases and 8 bases, with 6 bases remaining between them. CDR3 amino acids: CASSLWPGYTF. The CDR3 DNA is TGTGCCAGCAGTTTATGGCCCGGCTACACCTTC.

The V call is TRBV9, the J call TRBJ1-1; D remains unclear. The germline CDR1 and CDR2 sequences are SGDLS and YYNGEE. V was clipped by 3 bases and J by 6 bases, with 9 bases between them. This CDR3 is built from 12 residues. This CDR3 reads CASSGLGSEAFF. CDR3 sequence (DNA): TGTGCCAGCAGCGGCCTGGGCTCTGAAGCTTTCTTT. Full variable domain (outside the CDR3, taken from reference TRBV9 and TRBJ1-1): DSGVTQTPKHLITATGQRVTLRCSPRSGDLSVYWYQQSLDQGLQFLIQYYNGEERAKGNILERFSAQQFPDLHSELNLSSLELGDSALYFCASSGLGSEAFFGQGTRLTVV.

This rearrangement joins TRBV21-1 to TRBJ2-7; TRBD2 is the table's D call, not checked against the DNA. TRBV21-1 is assigned pseudogene status. The CDR3 sequence is 18 residues long. The CDR3 bases are TGTGCCAGCAGCAAAGACCGGGCCTTGGCCGAGCCGGGGTACGAGCAGTACTTC. This encodes CASSKDRALAEPGYEQYF.

The chain recombines TRBV5-6 with TRBJ2-7; D perhaps matches TRBD1 (6 bases). The CDR3 totals 14 residues. Germline CDR1 SGHDT, CDR2 YYEEEE. Trimming cost V 0 bases and J 7 bases, with 14 bases left between them. CDR3 bases: TGTGCCAGCAGCTTGGTGGGACAAAGCCGGGAGCAGTACTTC. It translates to CASSLVGQSREQYF.

The genes are TRBV2 and TRBJ1-6, with TRBD1 matching 7 bases. The trim removed 9 bases at V and 1 base at J, leaving 6 bases unmatched. Germline V gives CDR1 SNHLY, CDR2 FYNNEI. The CDR3 has 15 residues. The CDR3 region is CASFTGDSYNSPLHF. The CDR3 nucleotides read TGTGCCAGTTTCACAGGGGATTCCTATAATTCACCCCTCCACTTT.

This clone was detected once. The CDR3 spells CASSQPGTRGGAEQFF. CDR3 nucleotides: TGCGCCAGCAGCCAACCCGGGACTAGGGGTGGTGCTGAGCAGTTCTTC. The V gene is TRBV4-3, the J gene TRBJ2-1; TRBD2 matches at 8 bases. This CDR3 has 16 residues. The V and J ends lost 2 bases and 9 bases, in that order; junction bases with no gene match: 12. Germline CDR1 reads LGHNA; CDR2 reads YSLEER.

V gene TRBV30 combines with J gene TRBJ2-1; no clear D. Germline CDR1 reads GTSNPN; CDR2 reads SVGIG (reference sequence). The CDR3 spans 11 residues. V lost 4 bases, J lost 7 bases, and 8 bases lay in between. CDR3 DNA: TGTGCCTGGACTACGCATAATGAGCAGTTCTTC. Translated, it gives CAWTTHNEQFF.

Only one count was recorded for this clone. The rearrangement uses TRBV27 and TRBJ2-7, with D perhaps matching TRBD1 (6 bases). V lost 6 bases to trimming and J lost 0 bases, with 15 bases between them. From germline, CDR1 is MNHEY and CDR2 SMNVEV (reference sequence). The CDR3 length is 15 residues. The DNA of the CDR3 is TGTGCCAGCAGGGGGGCATCGGAGTACTCCTACGAGCAGTACTTC. Translated, it gives CASRGASEYSYEQYF.